This TCR beta chain was sequenced in a study of blood T cell repertoires in COVID-19. Study summary: T cells, B-cell-depleted T cells, or PBMCs supplied cDNA or gDNA.

Data came from immunoSEQ multiplex PCR; TCRdb stores just in-frame clones and leaves some out. The sample has fewer than 120,000 clones, over 65% seen once. Germline CDR1 and CDR2: SEHNR and FQNEAQ (reference sequence). The V gene lost 5 bases and the J gene lost 4 bases, with 9 bases spanning the gap. The CDR3 length is 12 residues. The genes are TRBV7-9 and TRBJ2-7; D unresolved. The source material was peripheral blood. The sequence derives from a woman at least 80 years old with acute or convalescent COVID-19. CDR3 bases: TGTGCCAGCAGCAGGGCGGAGTACGAGCAGTACTTC. Protein sequence: CASSRAEYEQYF.